This T cell receptor (beta chain) was sequenced during a study of response to subunit inactivated influenza vaccine. A note on this clonotype: Its specificity is unknown.

Whole-study results and caveats: Authors suggested seasonal influenza vaccinations each recruit few new T cells.

V lost 6 bases and J 0 bases, leaving 15 bases between the germline ends. Per germline, CDR1 DFQATT and CDR2 SNEGSKA (reference sequence). This CDR3 spans 16 amino acids. TCRdb redid the calling of the RT-PCR reads with MiXCR, one entry per CDR3 protein. The table lists some 480,000 distinct CDR3 sequences, 9.5% to 13% of them singletons. The sequencing used PBMCs from blood, collected roughly 47 days after vaccination. V is TRBV20-1 and J is TRBJ1-6; D not resolved. The source is a man aged 45-60 years who received an inactivated influenza vaccine. The CDR3 is CSAPLGGSSYNSPLHF. The CDR3 DNA sequence: TGCAGTGCCCCCCTGGGAGGGAGCTCCTATAATTCACCCCTCCACTTT.